The 10 T cell receptor beta chains below all came from one sample that was sequenced in a study of blood T cell repertoires in COVID-19. Profiling relied on immunoSEQ multiplex PCR, and the TCRdb table lists in-frame clones only, not all of them. Found here are 250,000 to 350,000 clones, approximately 91% of them singletons; the top ten hold roughly an eighth. The sequencing input was peripheral blood. These receptor sequences come from a woman aged 60-70 years with acute or convalescent COVID-19.

Note on this clone: The sample contains more than one DNA sequence encoding this CDR3. The rearrangement uses TRBV28 and TRBJ1-6; no definite D call. V was cut by 5 bases and J by 8 bases, with 13 bases left in between. This CDR3 is 14 amino acids long. Germline V gives CDR1 MDHEN, CDR2 SYDVKM. The CDR3 loop is CASSLQSSYSPLHF. CDR3 nucleotides: TGTGCCAGCAGTCTCCAGTCCTCCTATTCACCCCTCCACTTT.

The V call is TRBV29-1, the J call TRBJ2-1; 11 nucleotides line up with TRBD2. V was clipped by 6 bases and J by 4 bases; unmatched bases: 11. CDR1 and CDR2 from the germline V gene are SQVTM and ANQGSEA. The CDR3 totals 16 residues. The CDR3 spells CSVAPSTSGTYNEQFF. CDR3 bases: TGCAGCGTAGCACCATCGACTAGCGGGACATACAATGAGCAGTTCTTC.

The V and J genes are TRBV28 and TRBJ2-7, with TRBD2 identical over 14 bases. Germline V lookup: CDR1 MDHEN, CDR2 SYDVKM. V was clipped by 5 bases and J by 4 bases; unmatched bases: 7. The CDR3 totals 16 residues. The CDR3 DNA is TGTGCCAGCAGTCCGTCGGGACTAGCGGGAGCATACGAGCAGTACTTC. Translating gives CASSPSGLAGAYEQYF.

This chain joins TRBV9 and TRBJ1-1, with a possible D match to TRBD1 (6 bases). CDR3 length: 16 amino acids. Looked up from germline, CDR1 is SGDLS and CDR2 is YYNGEE. V was cut by 3 bases and J by 3 bases, with 18 bases left in between. The CDR3 DNA sequence: TGTGCCAGCAGCGCCCAGGCGGGGGGCACCTACACTGAAGCTTTCTTT. Its protein is CASSAQAGGTYTEAFF.

The CDR3 here is CASSGGQGASYEQYF. For the CDR3, the DNA is TGTGCCAGCAGCGGGGGACAGGGGGCCTCCTACGAGCAGTACTTC. This chain uses TRBV9 with TRBJ2-7; TRBD1 matches at 12 bases. V shed 3 bases and J 0 bases; nucleotides not matched to a gene: 1. Germline CDR1 and CDR2: SGDLS and YYNGEE. This CDR3 contains 15 residues.

The genes are TRBV18 and TRBJ1-6; D ambiguous. Germline CDR1 is KGHSH and CDR2 is LQKENI. The CDR3 contains 15 residues. The ends were cut back, 3 bases at V and 8 bases at J, with 14 bases in the middle. CDR3 in amino acids: CASSPLGSRDSPLHF. The CDR3 DNA follows: TGTGCCAGCTCACCCCTCGGGTCGCGGGATTCACCCCTCCACTTT.

The chain has TRBV7-9 and TRBJ1-4; 9 nucleotides agree with TRBD1. Trimming cost V 5 bases and J 11 bases; bases outside gene matches: 15. In germline, CDR1 is SEHNR, CDR2 FQNEAQ (reference sequence). This CDR3 comprises 16 residues. The CDR3 sequence is CASSQTDGDRAGKLFF. CDR3 nucleotides: TGTGCCAGCAGCCAGACGGACGGGGACAGGGCGGGTAAACTGTTTTTT.

The V gene is TRBV19, the J gene TRBJ2-3, with D possibly being TRBD1 (6 bases). With 3 bases removed from V and 0 bases from J, the gap between germline ends came to 10 bases. CDR3 size: 15 residues. Germline V gene sequence: CDR1 LNHDA, CDR2 SQIVND (reference sequence). CDR3: CASSIGTLSTDTQYF. The CDR3 DNA reads TGTGCCAGTAGTATTGGGACACTTAGCACAGATACGCAGTATTTT.

The genes are TRBV30 and TRBJ2-6; the match to TRBD1 covers 8 bases. Germline CDR1 reads GTSNPN; CDR2 reads SVGIG (reference sequence). V lost 2 bases to trimming and J lost 0 bases; unmatched junction nucleotides: 3. The CDR3 spans 16 residues. CDR3 in amino acids: CAWSITGGSGANVLTF. DNA for the CDR3: TGTGCCTGGAGTATAACAGGGGGCTCTGGGGCCAACGTCCTGACTTTC.

This rearrangement joins TRBV10-3 to TRBJ2-7, with 10 bases matching TRBD1. CDR3 length: 13 amino acids. Germline loops: CDR1 ENHRY, CDR2 SYGVKD. Trimming removed 5 bases from V and 6 bases from J; junction bases left unmatched: 4. The CDR3 region has the DNA TGTGCCATCAGTTTGGACAGGGGGGTCGAGCAGTACTTC. Amino acids: CAISLDRGVEQYF.